This T cell receptor (beta chain) appears in the sequencing data of a study of blood T cell repertoires in COVID-19. Study summary: Some COVID-19 samples were acute and others convalescent; all came from the United States, Italy and Spain. Sample material is recorded as cDNA or gDNA derived from T cells, B-cell-depleted T cells, or PBMCs.

From germline, CDR1 is SEHNR and CDR2 FQNEAQ (reference sequence). The CDR3 is made up of 13 amino acids. V dropped 2 bases and J dropped 3 bases, with 4 bases sitting between them. The authors' processing: From reference gene primer amplification, estimates of nucleated cell counts were derived. Method: immunoSEQ multiplex PCR; TCRdb's copy keeps in-frame clones and lacks some. The V and J calls and the clone size are those of that table, but D and trimming were determined from the DNA. The data contain some 160,000 clones, approximately 80% of them singletons. The clonotype comes from a woman of 80 years or more with acute or convalescent COVID-19. The material sequenced was peripheral blood. The chain has TRBV7-9 and TRBJ1-4; no reliable D call. The CDR3 is CASSLQANEKLFF. CDR3 DNA: TGTGCCAGCAGCTTACAGGCTAATGAAAAACTGTTTTTT. Full variable domain (missing parts from reference TRBV7-9 and TRBJ1-4): DTGVSQNPRHKITKRGQNVTFRCDPISEHNRLYWYRQTLGQGPEFLTYFQNEAQLEKSRLLSDRFSAERPKGSFSTLEIQRTEQGDSAMYLCASSLQANEKLFFGSGTQLSVL.